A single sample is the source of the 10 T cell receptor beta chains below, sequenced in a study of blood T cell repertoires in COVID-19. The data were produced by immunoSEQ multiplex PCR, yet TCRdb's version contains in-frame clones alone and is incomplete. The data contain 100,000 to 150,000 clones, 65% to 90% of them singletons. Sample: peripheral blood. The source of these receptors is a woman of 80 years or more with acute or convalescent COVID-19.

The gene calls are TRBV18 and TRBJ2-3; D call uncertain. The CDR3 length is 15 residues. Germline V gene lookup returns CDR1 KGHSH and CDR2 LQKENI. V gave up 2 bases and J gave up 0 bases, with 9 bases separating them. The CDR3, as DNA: TGTGCCAGCTCACCAATTACAGCTAGCACAGATACGCAGTATTTT. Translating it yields CASSPITASTDTQYF.

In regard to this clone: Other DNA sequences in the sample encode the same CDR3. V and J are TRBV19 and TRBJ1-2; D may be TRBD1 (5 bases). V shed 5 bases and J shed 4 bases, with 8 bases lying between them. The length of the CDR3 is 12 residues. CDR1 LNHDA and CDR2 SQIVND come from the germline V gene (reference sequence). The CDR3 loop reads CASSGGVYGYTF. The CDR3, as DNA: TGTGCCAGTAGTGGAGGGGTCTATGGCTACACCTTC. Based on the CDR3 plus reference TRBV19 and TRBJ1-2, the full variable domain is DGGITQSPKYLFRKEGQNVTLSCEQNLNHDAMYWYRQDPGQGLRLIYYSQIVNDFQKGDIAEGYSVSREKKESFPLTVTSAQKNPTAFYLCASSGGVYGYTFGSGTRLTVV.

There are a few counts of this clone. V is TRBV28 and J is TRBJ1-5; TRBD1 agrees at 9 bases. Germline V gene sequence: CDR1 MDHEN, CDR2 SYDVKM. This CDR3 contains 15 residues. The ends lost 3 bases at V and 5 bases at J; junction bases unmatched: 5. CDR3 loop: CASSFMGQGYQPQHF. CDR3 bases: TGTGCCAGCAGTTTTATGGGACAGGGATATCAGCCCCAGCATTTT.

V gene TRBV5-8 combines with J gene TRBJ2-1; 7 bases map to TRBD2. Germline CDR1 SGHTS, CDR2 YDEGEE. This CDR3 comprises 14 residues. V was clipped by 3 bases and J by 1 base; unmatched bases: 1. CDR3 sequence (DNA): TGTGCCAGCAGCTGGGGGGGTTCCTACAATGAGCAGTTCTTC. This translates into CASSWGGSYNEQFF. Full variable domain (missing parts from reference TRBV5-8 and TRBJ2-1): EAGVTQSPTHLIKTRGQQATLRCSPISGHTSVYWYQQALGLGLQFLLWYDEGEERNRGNFPPRFSGRQFPNYSSELNVNALELEDSALYLCASSWGGSYNEQFFGPGTRLTVL.

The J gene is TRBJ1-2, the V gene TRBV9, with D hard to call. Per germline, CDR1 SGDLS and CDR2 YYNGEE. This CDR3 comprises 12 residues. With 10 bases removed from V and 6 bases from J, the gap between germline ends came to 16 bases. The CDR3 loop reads CASYREDHGYTF. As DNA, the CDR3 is TGTGCCTCTTACCGGGAGGACCATGGCTACACCTTC.

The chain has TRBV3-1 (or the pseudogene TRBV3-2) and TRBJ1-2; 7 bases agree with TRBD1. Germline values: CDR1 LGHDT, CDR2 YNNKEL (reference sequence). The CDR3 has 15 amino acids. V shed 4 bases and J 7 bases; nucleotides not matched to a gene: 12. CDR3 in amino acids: CASSRGQATRVGYTF. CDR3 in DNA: TGTGCCAGCAGCCGCGGACAGGCGACTAGAGTTGGCTACACCTTC.

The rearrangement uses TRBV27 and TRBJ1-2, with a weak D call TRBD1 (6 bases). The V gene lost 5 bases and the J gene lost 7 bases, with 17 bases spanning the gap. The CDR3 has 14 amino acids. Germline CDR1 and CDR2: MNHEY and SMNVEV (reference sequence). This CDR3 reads CASSPRGGQSGYTF. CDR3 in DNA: TGTGCCAGCAGTCCCCGCGGGGGGCAAAGTGGCTACACCTTC.

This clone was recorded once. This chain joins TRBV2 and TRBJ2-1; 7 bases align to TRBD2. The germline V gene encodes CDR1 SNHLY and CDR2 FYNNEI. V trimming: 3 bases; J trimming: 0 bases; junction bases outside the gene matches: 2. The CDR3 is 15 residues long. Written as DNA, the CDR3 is TGTGCCAGCAGTGAGGGGGGGTTCTCCTACAATGAGCAGTTCTTC. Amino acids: CASSEGGFSYNEQFF. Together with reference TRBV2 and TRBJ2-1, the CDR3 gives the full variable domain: EPEVTQTPSHQVTQMGQEVILRCVPISNHLYFYWYRQILGQKVEFLVSFYNNEISEKSEIFDDQFSVERPDGSNFTLKIRSTKLEDSAMYFCASSEGGFSYNEQFFGPGTRLTVL.

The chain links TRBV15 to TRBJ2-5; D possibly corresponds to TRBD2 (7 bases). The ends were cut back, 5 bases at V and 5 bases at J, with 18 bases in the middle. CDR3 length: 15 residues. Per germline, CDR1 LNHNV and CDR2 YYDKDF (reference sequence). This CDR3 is CATSRSRGGTETQYF. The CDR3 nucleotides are TGTGCCACCAGCCGATCTAGGGGGGGAACGGAGACCCAGTACTTC.

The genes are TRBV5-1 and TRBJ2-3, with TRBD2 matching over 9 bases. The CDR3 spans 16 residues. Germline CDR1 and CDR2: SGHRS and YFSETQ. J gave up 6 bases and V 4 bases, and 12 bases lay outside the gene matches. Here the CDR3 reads CASSPWRAGGQDTQYF. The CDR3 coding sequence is TGCGCCAGCAGCCCCTGGCGGGCGGGGGGGCAGGATACGCAGTATTTT.